This T cell receptor beta chain was identified in a study of cytomegalovirus exposure and HLA in healthy donors. Study conclusions and caveats: Most of the CMV-associated TCR beta chains (in a later analysis) appeared to be HLA-restricted.

The PCR contained 60 Vbeta and 13 Jbeta primers. Profiled with immunoSEQ multiplex PCR; TCRdb holds only in-frame clones, not every one. The table records some 130,000 clones, 70% to 80% of them present only once. A word on this clone: The antigen is undetermined.

The CDR3 loop spans 13 amino acids. V lost 0 bases to trimming and J lost 12 bases; unmatched junction nucleotides: 9. Germline loops: CDR1 SGHRS, CDR2 YFSETQ. The receptor was derived from a woman between 50 and 59 years old in good health and CMV-seropositive. The sample comprised PBMCs. The rearrangement uses TRBV5-1 and TRBJ2-7; 7 bases are a match to TRBD1. CDR3 protein: CASSLVRDSPRYF. Written as DNA, the CDR3 is TGCGCCAGCAGCTTGGTCCGGGACAGCCCGCGGTACTTC.